What follows describes a single TCR beta chain. This entry belongs to a study of T cells in tumors and immune-related adverse events. Assay: immunoSEQ multiplex PCR; the TCRdb copy retains only in-frame clones and omits some. The sample consists of just under 2,500 clones, 83% of them appearing once. Germline V gene lookup returns CDR1 WNHNN and CDR2 SYGVQD (reference sequence). Germline trimming cut 6 bases from V and 3 bases from J; bases unmatched to any gene: 0. The CDR3 covers 14 residues. The chain carries TRBV10-1 and TRBJ2-2; TRBD2 agrees at 11 bases. This receptor was identified in a female donor with metastatic renal cell carcinoma. This material consisted of tumor tissue, taken from a patient treated with anti-PD-1 therapy. The CDR3 sequence is CASRLAGDTGELFF. In DNA form, the CDR3 reads TGCGCCAGCAGACTAGCGGGAGACACCGGGGAGCTGTTTTTT.